These 5 T cell receptor beta chains share one sample of origin, sequenced in a study of human CD8 memory T cell subsets. Researchers made TCR beta libraries via UMI-labeled 5' RACE. TCRdb processed the 5' RACE reads again and assigns one entry to each CDR3 protein, with no DNA. In all, the sample yields roughly 8,900 distinct CDR3 sequences. Early memory CD8+ T cells that were CCR7+ PD-1+ TIGIT+ and had exhausted-like traits were the TPEX cells. The sequenced material came from CD8+ T cells from PBMCs. These receptors were collected from a human donor in good health.

The rearrangement uses TRBV13 and TRBJ2-1; the D call from TCRdb, TRBD1, cannot be confirmed without DNA. The CDR3 length is 12 residues. Germline V gives CDR1 PRHDT, CDR2 FYEKMQ (reference sequence). The CDR3 loop is CASSFSTGEQFF.

V gene TRBV10-3 combines with J gene TRBJ2-5; the TCRdb D gene call, TRBD1, has no DNA to confirm it. The CDR3 covers 12 residues. Germline loops: CDR1 ENHRY, CDR2 SYGVKD. The CDR3 here is CAISEGGETQYF.

The J gene is TRBJ1-2, the V gene TRBV4-3; as DNA is missing, the TRBD1 call by TCRdb cannot be tested. Germline V gives CDR1 LGHNA, CDR2 YSLEER. The CDR3 consists of 14 residues. The CDR3 here is CASSQGTGNYGYTF.

This clonotype is medium-sized (0.01 to 0.1%) by frequency. J is TRBJ1-2 and V is TRBV7-6; TCRdb selects TRBD1, and the lack of DNA leaves this call unchecked. The CDR3 loop spans 14 amino acids. CDR1 and CDR2 from the germline V gene are SGHVS and FNYEAQ. CDR3 region: CASSLVIQGDGYTF.

The chain employs TRBV6-2 or TRBV6-3 and TRBJ2-7; there is no DNA to check the TCRdb D call of TRBD2. Germline CDR1 MNHEY, CDR2 SVGEGT. The CDR3 covers 14 residues. The CDR3 sequence is CASYSGKSSYEQYF.